Detailed here is one T cell receptor beta chain. Its antigen is unknown. It has no much larger one-base neighbor in the sample; base qualities were not kept. The immunoSEQ Assay, a bias-controlled multiplex PCR, was used to amplify TCRbeta CDR3 regions from genomic DNA. As for how the authors treated the data: Nucleated cell counts per sample were estimated from amplification of reference gene primers within the assay. To quantify the absolute abundance of each unique TCRbeta CDR3 rearrangement, sequence reads were collapsed and filtered. For each sample, productive Simpson clonality was calculated as the square root of Simpson's diversity index across productive rearrangements. Here the immuneACCESS table is served through TCRdb, limited to in-frame sequences with V and J called. Missing clones are a known gap in these copies; in checked studies unresolved V genes cover under half, and the rest lacks a known reason. The V and J calls and clone size were taken over from that table, and D and trimming were inferred from the DNA. The sample records more than 50,000 clones, approximately 85% of which are singletons. Approximately 20% of the sample is in the top ten clones.

This sample is part of a study of blood T cell repertoires in COVID-19 (dated by TCRdb to 2020 to 2021). About the study as a whole: Collaborator samples came from the United States, Italy and Spain and covered acute and convalescent phases of COVID-19. The prospective study material was composed of cDNA or gDNA derived from T cells, B-cell-depleted T cells, or PBMCs. The dataset comprised deeply sampled blood TCRbeta repertoires from subjects exposed to, actively infected with, or recovered from COVID-19. The repertoires were released in a freely available public database intended as a resource for research on the immune response to SARS-CoV-2. The samples were drawn from two sources: the first 160 participants of the ongoing ImmuneRACE study, and 1,200 or so subjects contributed by 6 global collaborators. Nearly every sample came with metadata listing a de-identified subject ID, COVID-19 status, age in years and sex. Where HLA class I and class II types were available, the types were taken from metadata supplied by the sample provider, not from assay-based typing.

General conclusions and limits of the study: Clinical and demographic metadata were provided uncurated, with the amount varying by source and participant.

Collaborating institutions collected whole blood in K2EDTA tubes following their own protocols. For TCRbeta analysis, collaborators shipped samples as frozen whole blood, isolated PBMCs, or DNA extracted from either of those sample types. The germline V gene supplies CDR1 SGDLS and CDR2 YYNGEE. V trim: 0 bases; J trim: 5 bases; unmatched bases: 5. The CDR3 runs 16 residues from the cysteine to the phenylalanine. Only the CDR3 portion is preserved as DNA: 48 bases, with reading frame beginning at the first base. What was sequenced was peripheral blood. The rearrangement joined TRBV9 to TRBJ2-5; 12 junctional bases match TRBD2. The TCR originated in a human donor in a cohort sampled during active COVID-19. In nucleotide form, the sequence is TGTGCCAGCAGCGTAGAGGGACTAGCGGGTCTTGAGACCCAGTACTTC. The encoded protein is CASSVEGLAGLETQYF. Where the CDR3 stops, the reference TRBV9 and TRBJ2-5 genes take over; the full variable domain is DSGVTQTPKHLITATGQRVTLRCSPRSGDLSVYWYQQSLDQGLQFLIQYYNGEERAKGNILERFSAQQFPDLHSELNLSSLELGDSALYFCASSVEGLAGLETQYFGPGTRLLVL.